One TCR beta chain is described in this entry. What it binds is unknown. Trimming cost V 0 bases and J 8 bases, with 15 bases left between them. Germline CDR1 SGDLS, CDR2 YYNGEE. The CDR3 is 15 residues long. Brentuximab vedotin exposure varied, and every patient relapsed after autologous stem cell transplantation. Researchers report purifying CD4+ T cells from thawed PBMCs by magnetic negative selection. The sample belongs to a study of PD-1 blockade in classical Hodgkin lymphoma. Findings and caveats of the study: What drove the repertoire differences, possibly disease activity or prior therapy, has not been defined.

Here immunoSEQ multiplex PCR was the method, and the copy in TCRdb shows in-frame clones only, minus some. The sample lists 30,000 to 35,000 clones, 90% occurring once. This TCR derives from a human donor with classical Hodgkin lymphoma. The sequencing used CD4+ T cells from blood, collected at baseline. The chain links TRBV9 to TRBJ2-1; the D gene is possibly TRBD1 (6 bases). The CDR3 sequence: CASSVVWTAEDEQFF. Written as DNA, the CDR3 is TGTGCCAGCAGCGTAGTCTGGACAGCGGAAGATGAGCAGTTCTTC.